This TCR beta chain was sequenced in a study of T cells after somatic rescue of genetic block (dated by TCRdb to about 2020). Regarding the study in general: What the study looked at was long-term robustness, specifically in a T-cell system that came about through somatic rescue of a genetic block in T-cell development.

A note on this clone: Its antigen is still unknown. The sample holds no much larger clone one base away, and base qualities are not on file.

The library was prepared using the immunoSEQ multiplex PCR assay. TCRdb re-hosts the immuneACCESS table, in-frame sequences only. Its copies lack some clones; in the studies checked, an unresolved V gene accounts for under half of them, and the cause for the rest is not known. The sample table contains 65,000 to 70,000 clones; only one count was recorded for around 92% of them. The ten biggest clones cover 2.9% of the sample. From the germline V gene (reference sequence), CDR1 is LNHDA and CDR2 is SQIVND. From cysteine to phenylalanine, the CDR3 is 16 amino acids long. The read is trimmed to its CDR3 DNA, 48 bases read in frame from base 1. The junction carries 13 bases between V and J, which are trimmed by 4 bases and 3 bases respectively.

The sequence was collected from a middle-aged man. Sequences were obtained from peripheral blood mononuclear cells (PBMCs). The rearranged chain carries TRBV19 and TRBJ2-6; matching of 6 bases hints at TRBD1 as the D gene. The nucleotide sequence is TGTGCCAGTAGTAGGACAGCCCTGGGTGGGGCCAACGTCCTGACTTTC. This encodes CASSRTALGGANVLTF.